Each of the 29 T cell receptor beta chains below was sequenced from the same sample in a study of shared clonotypes between healthy human individuals (dated by TCRdb to the early 2020s). Library construction relied on the immunoSEQ multiplex PCR assay. This is the immuneACCESS table as TCRdb keeps it, with only in-frame sequences that have V and J called. A part of the clones is gone; compared with another copy, unresolved V genes explain less than half, and the rest is unexplained. This sample is represented by more than 2,000,000 clones; roughly 92% of them were singletons. Roughly 0.13% of the sample comes from the top ten. The sample consisted of naive CD4+ T cells sorted from blood. The intended sense of this specimen's cell subset or site label: CD45RA+ positively selected. These receptors all come from a young man in good health.

This clone was found once. The chain uses TRBV5-1 and TRBJ2-1, with TRBD2 as a possible D gene (6 bases). The germline V and J ends were trimmed by 4 bases and 5 bases, with 16 bases remaining between them. The CDR3 loop spans 15 amino acids. The germline CDR1 and CDR2 sequences are SGHRS and YFSETQ. The DNA for the CDR3 is TGCGCCAGCAGCCCCACCGGGACTGGGGACAATGAGCAGTTCTTC. It codes for CASSPTGTGDNEQFF. The full variable domain, with the rest looked up from reference TRBV5-1 and TRBJ2-1, is KAGVTQTPRYLIKTRGQQVTLSCSPISGHRSVSWYQQTPGQGLQFLFEYFSETQRNKGNFPGRFSGRQFSNSRSEMNVSTLELGDSALYLCASSPTGTGDNEQFFGPGTRLTVL.

The chain carries TRBV18 and TRBJ2-1; 7 bases are shared with TRBD2. CDR3 size: 19 residues. The germline V gene encodes CDR1 KGHSH and CDR2 LQKENI. V was clipped by 3 bases and J by 1 base; unmatched bases: 15. This chain's CDR3 is CASSPPGSGGGSSYNEQFF. The CDR3, as DNA: TGTGCCAGCTCACCTCCTGGGTCCGGTGGCGGGAGTTCCTACAATGAGCAGTTCTTC.

In DNA form, the CDR3 reads TGTGCCAGCAGTGAATCGGCCAGAACTAATTCACCCCTCCACTTT. Its translation is CASSESARTNSPLHF. The rearrangement joins TRBV25-1 to TRBJ1-6; D remains unclear. CDR3 length equals 15 residues. Germline CDR1 and CDR2: MGHDK and SYGVNS. V was clipped by 1 base and J by 6 bases, with 10 bases between them.

The chain combines TRBV14 with TRBJ2-7, with 9 positions matching TRBD1. This CDR3 has 14 residues. From germline, CDR1 is SGHDN and CDR2 FVKESK. V gave up 4 bases and J gave up 9 bases; unmatched junction bases: 10. The DNA for the CDR3 is TGTGCCAGCAGCCCGTCGGGACAGGGCAGGAGGCAGTACTTC. It specifies CASSPSGQGRRQYF.

The rearrangement uses TRBV14 and TRBJ2-5, with D tentatively TRBD1 (5 bases). V was pared by 4 bases and J by 0 bases, with 12 bases between. Germline CDR1 is SGHDN and CDR2 is FVKESK. The CDR3 contains 15 residues. The DNA for the CDR3 is TGTGCCAGCAGCCCCTTCCTAGGGGACCAAGAGACCCAGTACTTC. This sequence encodes CASSPFLGDQETQYF.

The rearrangement joins TRBV27 to TRBJ1-5; no clear D. CDR3 length equals 13 residues. Germline CDR1 reads MNHEY; CDR2 reads SMNVEV (reference sequence). Trimming removed 2 bases from V and 7 bases from J, with 9 bases in between. CDR3 sequence: CASSLGGWQPQHF. For the CDR3, the DNA is TGTGCCAGCAGTTTAGGAGGGTGGCAGCCCCAGCATTTT.

V gene TRBV18 combines with J gene TRBJ2-1; 7 nucleotides match TRBD2. In germline, CDR1 is KGHSH, CDR2 LQKENI. V lost 6 bases and J lost 5; bases outside the gene matches: 7. The CDR3 runs 14 residues. This CDR3 reads CASSVRRENNEQFF. In nucleotides, the CDR3 is TGTGCCAGCTCTGTTAGGCGGGAGAACAATGAGCAGTTCTTC.

The rearrangement uses TRBV6-5 and TRBJ2-1; no definite D call. Germline V gives CDR1 MNHEY, CDR2 SVGAGI. The CDR3 has 15 residues. Deletions cut 5 bases from V and 15 bases from J, with 26 bases between. The CDR3 bases are TGTGCCAGCAGTCCCGACTCCGCCGACCCCCTGAAATTGTTCTTC. Its protein is CASSPDSADPLKLFF.

This chain uses TRBV23-1 with TRBJ2-6; no reliable D call. TRBV23-1 is known as an ORF, though its function is uncertain. The CDR3 has 9 amino acids. With 9 bases removed from V and 12 bases from J, the gap between germline ends came to 6 bases. The CDR3 protein is CASAAVLTF. The CDR3 DNA reads TGCGCCAGTGCCGCCGTCCTGACTTTC.

CDR3 DNA: TGTGCCAGCAGCTTGTCCACTCCAGGCTTGAGGGAGACCCAGTACTTC. This codes for CASSLSTPGLRETQYF. This chain joins TRBV5-4 and TRBJ2-5; D is undetermined. Trimming pared 1 base from V and 5 bases from J, leaving 18 bases between. The CDR3 is made up of 16 amino acids. CDR1 is SGHNT, CDR2 YYREEE, per germline (reference sequence).

This sequence joins TRBV19 and TRBJ2-3, with D tentatively TRBD2 (5 bases). CDR3 length: 13 amino acids. V was pared by 5 bases and J by 5 bases, with 11 bases between. CDR1 is LNHDA and CDR2 is SQIVND in the germline V gene (reference sequence). Here the CDR3 DNA reads TGTGCCAGTAGTCGACAAGAGGGAGATACGCAGTATTTT. This encodes CASSRQEGDTQYF.

This clone came up once. V usage is TRBV5-4 and J usage is TRBJ2-6, with D possibly being TRBD1 (6 bases). CDR3 length equals 17 residues. V was cut by 0 bases and J by 0 bases, with 10 bases left in between. CDR1 SGHNT and CDR2 YYREEE come from the germline V gene (reference sequence). This chain's CDR3 is CASSLAGTNSGANVLTF. CDR3 coding DNA: TGTGCCAGCAGCTTGGCCGGGACAAACTCTGGGGCCAACGTCCTGACTTTC. Together with reference TRBV5-4 and TRBJ2-6, the CDR3 gives the full variable domain: ETGVTQSPTHLIKTRGQQVTLRCSSQSGHNTVSWYQQALGQGPQFIFQYYREEENGRGNFPPRFSGLQFPNYSSELNVNALELDDSALYLCASSLAGTNSGANVLTFGAGSRLTVL.

This clone has just one count. Additional DNA sequences in this sample encode the identical CDR3. The gene calls are TRBV18 and TRBJ2-7; 10 bases map to TRBD1. Germline V lookup: CDR1 KGHSH, CDR2 LQKENI. Losses at the gene ends were 3 bases for V and 3 bases for J; bases not matched to a gene: 2. The CDR3 is 14 residues long. Here the CDR3 DNA reads TGTGCCAGCTCACCTCGGACAGGGGGCTACGAGCAGTACTTC. Translating gives CASSPRTGGYEQYF.

This sequence joins TRBV19 and TRBJ2-6; 7 nucleotides align to TRBD2. V lost 3 bases to trimming and J lost 0 bases; unmatched junction nucleotides: 8. The length of the CDR3 is 18 residues. The germline V gene encodes CDR1 LNHDA and CDR2 SQIVND (reference sequence). CDR3 residues: CASSMVGGSVSGANVLTF. The CDR3 DNA sequence: TGTGCCAGTAGTATGGTCGGGGGGTCAGTCTCTGGGGCCAACGTCCTGACTTTC.

The gene calls are TRBV5-1 and TRBJ2-4; 8 bases agree with TRBD1. Germline loops: CDR1 SGHRS, CDR2 YFSETQ. J was trimmed by 6 bases and V by 4 bases; bases with no gene match: 12. This CDR3 contains 16 residues. The CDR3 DNA is TGCGCCAGCAGCCAATTGACAGGGGTCAATGCAAACATTCAGTACTTC. It encodes CASSQLTGVNANIQYF.

The chain combines TRBV7-6 with TRBJ2-7; the D is unclear. This CDR3 contains 14 residues. CDR1 and CDR2 from the germline V gene are SGHVS and FNYEAQ. V dropped 0 bases and J dropped 2 bases, with 8 bases sitting between them. The CDR3 DNA is TGTGCCAGCAGCTTAGCCCACCAAACCTACGAGCAGTACTTC. Translation: CASSLAHQTYEQYF.

The rearrangement links TRBV30 to TRBJ2-5, with 8 nucleotides matching TRBD1. The CDR3 totals 13 residues. CDR1 and CDR2 from the germline V gene are GTSNPN and SVGIG (reference sequence). Unmatched junction bases numbered 3, after V lost 1 base and J lost 5 bases. CDR3 in DNA: TGTGCCTGGAGTGGGACAGGGTACGAGACCCAGTACTTC. Its translation: CAWSGTGYETQYF.

Regarding this clone: Other DNA sequences of this sample code for an identical CDR3. The chain uses TRBV5-5 and TRBJ2-7; D call uncertain. Germline CDR1 reads SGHKS; CDR2 reads YYEKEE (reference sequence). V was clipped by 1 base and J by 4 bases, with 3 bases between them. The CDR3 extends over 11 amino acids. The CDR3 reads CASSLKYEQYF. The CDR3 nucleotides read TGTGCCAGCAGCTTGAAATACGAGCAGTACTTC.

The count of this clone is one. J is TRBJ2-5 and V is TRBV5-4; the D call may be TRBD1 or TRBD2 (5 bases each). The CDR3 totals 12 residues. The V gene lost 9 bases and the J gene lost 3 bases, with 12 bases spanning the gap. In germline, CDR1 is SGHNT, CDR2 YYREEE (reference sequence). In DNA form, the CDR3 reads TGTGCCACCCAGAGGGGAGAAGAGACCCAGTACTTC. Translating gives CATQRGEETQYF.

The rearrangement links TRBV29-1 to TRBJ1-2, with D unresolved. The germline V gene encodes CDR1 SQVTM and CDR2 ANQGSEA. The CDR3 sequence is 13 residues long. V lost 2 bases, J lost 4 bases, and 11 bases lay in between. CDR3 residues: CSVERQTAYGYTF. The CDR3 DNA is TGCAGCGTTGAAAGGCAGACGGCCTATGGCTACACCTTC. The whole variable domain, remainder taken from reference TRBV29-1 and TRBJ1-2, is SAVISQKPSRDICQRGTSLTIQCQVDSQVTMMFWYRQQPGQSLTLIATANQGSEATYESGFVIDKFPISRPNLTFSTLTVSNMSPEDSSIYLCSVERQTAYGYTFGSGTRLTVV.

The chain uses TRBV7-9 and TRBJ1-6, with unresolved D. V was trimmed by 1 base and J by 8 bases, leaving 12 bases between them. Germline values: CDR1 SEHNR, CDR2 FQNEAQ (reference sequence). The CDR3 contains 15 residues. The CDR3 sequence is CASSLVAARDSPLHF. DNA for the CDR3: TGTGCCAGCAGCTTAGTAGCGGCAAGAGATTCACCCCTCCACTTT.

The chain is built from TRBV5-4 and TRBJ1-3; possibly TRBD1 for D (6 bases). Germline V gene sequence: CDR1 SGHNT, CDR2 YYREEE (reference sequence). The CDR3 sequence is 16 residues long. Trimming took 4 bases from V and 1 from J, leaving 15 bases between them. The CDR3 bases are TGTGCCAGCAGCCTGGGGGCGGGGGTGTCTGGAAACACCATATATTTT. Residues: CASSLGAGVSGNTIYF.

This clone has a single count. The rearrangement joins TRBV2 to TRBJ2-6, with D unclear. Trimming shortened V by 4 bases and J by 2 bases, and 15 bases separated the two germline ends. The length of the CDR3 is 17 residues. Germline assignment: CDR1 SNHLY and CDR2 FYNNEI. The CDR3 loop reads CASSGPASSTGANVLTF. The CDR3 DNA follows: TGTGCCAGCAGTGGTCCAGCCAGTAGTACTGGGGCCAACGTCCTGACTTTC.

V and J are TRBV30 and TRBJ2-5; D is ambiguous. The CDR3 has 13 residues. Between the trimmed V and J ends, which lost 0 bases and 5 bases, there was a span of 10 bases. CDR1 is GTSNPN, CDR2 SVGIG, per germline (reference sequence). The CDR3 here is CAWSVQVSETQYF. For the CDR3, the DNA is TGTGCCTGGAGTGTACAAGTTTCGGAGACCCAGTACTTC.

On this clone itself: This specimen includes other DNA sequences encoding the same CDR3. This sequence joins TRBV5-4 and TRBJ2-7, with a tentative D call TRBD2 (5 bases). CDR3 length equals 14 residues. CDR1 SGHNT and CDR2 YYREEE come from the germline V gene (reference sequence). Trimming left V 1 base short and J 0 bases short, with 8 bases between. The DNA of the CDR3 is TGTGCCAGCAGCTTGTCGGGGAGCTCCTACGAGCAGTACTTC. This codes for CASSLSGSSYEQYF.

J is TRBJ2-2 and V is TRBV10-1; TRBD1 is a possible D gene (6 bases). The CDR3 covers 14 residues. Looked up from germline, CDR1 is WNHNN and CDR2 is SYGVQD (reference sequence). Trimming removed 4 bases from V and 6 bases from J, with 12 bases in between. CDR3 loop: CASSAHRAAGELFF. CDR3 nucleotide sequence: TGCGCCAGCAGTGCCCACAGGGCTGCCGGGGAGCTGTTTTTT.

V usage is TRBV5-6 and J usage is TRBJ2-5; maybe TRBD2 (6 bases). Germline assignment: CDR1 SGHDT and CDR2 YYEEEE. CDR3 size: 13 residues. The V end was cut by 1 base, the J end by 4 bases, with 8 bases between. The CDR3 loop reads CASSLPGLETQYF. CDR3 bases: TGTGCCAGCAGCTTGCCGGGACTAGAGACCCAGTACTTC.

V gene TRBV7-3 combines with J gene TRBJ2-1; D perhaps matches TRBD2 (5 bases). Deletions cut 5 bases from V and 0 bases from J, with 14 bases between. This CDR3 region has 16 residues. Per germline, CDR1 SGHTA and CDR2 FQGTGA. The CDR3 region has the DNA TGTGCCAGCAGCGTCGAAGGGAGCAGCTCCTACAATGAGCAGTTCTTC. It encodes CASSVEGSSSYNEQFF. Full variable domain (outside the CDR3, taken from reference TRBV7-3 and TRBJ2-1): GAGVSQTPSNKVTEKGKYVELRCDPISGHTALYWYRQSLGQGPEFLIYFQGTGAADDSGLPNDRFFAVRPEGSVSTLKIQRTERGDSAVYLCASSVEGSSSYNEQFFGPGTRLTVL.

This clone was seen a handful of times. As DNA, the CDR3 is TGCGCCAGCAGCCAACCGGGGAAGAAGAACACTGAAGCTTTCTTT. Protein: CASSQPGKKNTEAFF. The V call is TRBV4-1, the J call TRBJ1-1, with D unclear. The CDR3 consists of 15 residues. Germline V CDR1 and CDR2: MGHRA, YSYEKL. Trimming shortened V by 2 bases and J by 1 base, and 11 bases separated the two germline ends.